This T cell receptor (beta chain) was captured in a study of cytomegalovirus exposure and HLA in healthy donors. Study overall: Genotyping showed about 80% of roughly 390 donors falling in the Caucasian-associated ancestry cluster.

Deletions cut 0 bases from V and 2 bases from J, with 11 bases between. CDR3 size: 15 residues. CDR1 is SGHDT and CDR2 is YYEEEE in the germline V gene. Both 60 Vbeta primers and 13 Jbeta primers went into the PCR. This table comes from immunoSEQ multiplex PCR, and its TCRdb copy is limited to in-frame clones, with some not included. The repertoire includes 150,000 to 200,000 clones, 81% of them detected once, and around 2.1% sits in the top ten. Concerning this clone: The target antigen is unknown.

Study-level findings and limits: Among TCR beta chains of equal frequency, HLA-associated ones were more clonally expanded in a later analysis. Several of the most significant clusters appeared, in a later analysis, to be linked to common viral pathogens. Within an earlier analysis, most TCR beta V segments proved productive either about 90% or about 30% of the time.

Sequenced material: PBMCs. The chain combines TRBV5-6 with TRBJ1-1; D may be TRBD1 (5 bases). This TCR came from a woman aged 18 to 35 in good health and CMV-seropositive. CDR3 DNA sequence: TGTGCCAGCAGCTTGGCGGCGGGGCTTAACACTGAAGCTTTCTTT. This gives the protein CASSLAAGLNTEAFF.